A single sample is the source of the 6 T cell receptor beta chains below, sequenced in a study of CD4 T cells in relation to SARS-CoV-2 and coronaviruses. Their specific antigens are unknown. The unexposed donors gave CD4+ T cells in about 2011-2019, prior to COVID-19. After around nine days of culture, CD4+ T cells were isolated. Sequencing used immunoSEQ multiplex PCR; TCRdb keeps in-frame clones, though not all of them. The repertoire has about 25,000 clones, 76% of them found once; the top ten carry less than 25%. The source material was CD4+ T cells from PBMCs, cultured in vitro. Receptors originate from a human donor in good health.

The V gene is TRBV27, the J gene TRBJ2-7; no firm D call. Germline V lookup: CDR1 MNHEY, CDR2 SMNVEV (reference sequence). The CDR3 runs 16 residues. V lost 7 bases and J 0 bases, leaving 19 bases between the germline ends. DNA of the CDR3: TGTGCCAGCAACTTCCGGGTGCGGCCTAGCTCCTACGAGCAGTACTTC. Amino acid sequence: CASNFRVRPSSYEQYF.

The V and J genes are TRBV5-6 and TRBJ2-2; TRBD1 matches at 9 bases. CDR1 and CDR2 (germline): SGHDT, YYEEEE. With V trimmed by 4 bases and J by 4 bases, 8 bases remained unmatched. The CDR3 runs 16 residues. The CDR3 loop is CASSTGTGSVTGELFF. The CDR3 DNA reads TGTGCCAGCAGCACAGGGACAGGGTCAGTCACCGGGGAGCTGTTTTTT.

The CDR3 DNA reads TGCGCCAGCAGGACAGCCGGCCTCTCCTACGAGCAGTACTTC. Translated, it gives CASRTAGLSYEQYF. V gene TRBV5-1 combines with J gene TRBJ2-7; tentative D call: TRBD1 (5 bases). The CDR3 spans 14 residues. Germline CDR1 is SGHRS and CDR2 is YFSETQ. The germline V and J ends were trimmed by 5 bases and 0 bases, with 12 bases remaining between them.

This rearrangement joins TRBV7-9 to TRBJ2-3, with TRBD1 as a possible D gene (6 bases). The V gene lost 3 bases and the J gene lost 2 bases, with 9 bases spanning the gap. The CDR3 totals 14 residues. Germline assignment: CDR1 SEHNR and CDR2 FQNEAQ (reference sequence). This CDR3 reads CASSFDRSTDTQYF. CDR3 sequence (DNA): TGTGCCAGCAGCTTTGACAGGTCCACAGATACGCAGTATTTT.

The chain is built from TRBV19 and TRBJ1-5, with D uncertain. This CDR3 is 15 amino acids long. The V and J ends lost 7 bases and 11 bases respectively, with 24 bases between them. Germline loops: CDR1 LNHDA, CDR2 SQIVND (reference sequence). The CDR3 nucleotides are TGTGCCAGTACATCCTCTACCGGTTACCGTGGGGCCCAGCATTTT. This translates into CASTSSTGYRGAQHF.

The rearrangement joins TRBV2 to TRBJ1-5, with 7 bases identical to TRBD1. Germline assignment: CDR1 SNHLY and CDR2 FYNNEI. The CDR3 has 22 residues. The junction had 24 bases not matched to a gene; V was cut back by 4 bases and J by 0 bases. The CDR3 sequence: CASSANEGGQHFPLYSNQPQHF. CDR3 sequence (DNA): TGTGCCAGCAGTGCGAATGAGGGGGGACAGCATTTCCCGCTTTATAGCAATCAGCCCCAGCATTTT.